The 21 T cell receptor beta chains presented below share a single source sample, sequenced in a study of T cells of healthy individuals. TCRdb reprocessed the 5' RACE reads with MiXCR, giving one entry per CDR3 protein. The sample contains 95,000 to 100,000 distinct CDR3 sequences, 15% to 20% of which appear only once. All receptors derive from a human donor in good health.

The CDR3 here is CSAGQGAGNEQFF. The CDR3 DNA follows: TGCAGCGCTGGACAGGGGGCGGGGAATGAGCAGTTCTTC. This chain joins TRBV29-1 and TRBJ2-1; 11 bases are shared with TRBD1. V gave up 7 bases and J gave up 7 bases; unmatched junction bases: 6. The CDR3 loop spans 13 amino acids. Germline V gives CDR1 SQVTM, CDR2 ANQGSEA.

The chain couples TRBV30 to TRBJ2-7; D is undetermined. CDR3 length: 14 amino acids. Deletions cut 3 bases from V and 3 bases from J, with 15 bases between. Germline values: CDR1 GTSNPN, CDR2 SVGIG (reference sequence). CDR3 amino acids: CAWRRDDLVYEQYF. Here the CDR3 DNA reads TGTGCCTGGAGACGCGACGACCTCGTCTACGAGCAGTACTTC.

The rearrangement joins TRBV7-2 to TRBJ2-3; 7 nucleotides match TRBD2. J gave up 6 bases and V 5 bases, and 8 bases lay outside the gene matches. Germline CDR1 is SGHTA and CDR2 is FQGNSA. CDR3 length: 14 residues. In DNA, the CDR3 is TGTGCCAGCAGCCAGCGGGATAGGCCGGATACGCAGTATTTT. Translating it yields CASSQRDRPDTQYF.

Only a few counts were recorded for this clonotype. The chain uses TRBV27 and TRBJ2-1; D is undetermined. CDR1 and CDR2 (germline): MNHEY, SMNVEV (reference sequence). The V and J ends lost 5 bases and 0 bases respectively, with 17 bases between them. The CDR3 loop spans 17 amino acids. In DNA form, the CDR3 reads TGTGCCAGCAGTCCTATCTCGGGCTGGAGCTCCTACAATGAGCAGTTCTTC. This sequence encodes CASSPISGWSSYNEQFF.

This clonotype appeared many times. The chain couples TRBV20-1 to TRBJ2-2, with 9 bases matching TRBD1. The germline CDR1 and CDR2 sequences are DFQATT and SNEGSKA (reference sequence). V lost 3 bases and J lost 1; bases outside the gene matches: 3. This CDR3 contains 15 residues. The CDR3 region is CSASPGQGNTGELFF. The CDR3 DNA reads TGCAGTGCTAGCCCGGGACAGGGGAACACCGGGGAGCTGTTTTTT.

At least ten counts were recorded for this clonotype. The chain carries TRBV20-1 and TRBJ2-5, with D tentatively TRBD1 (6 bases). The CDR3 is made up of 13 amino acids. Trimming took 0 bases from V and 9 from J, leaving 14 bases between them. CDR1 is DFQATT and CDR2 is SNEGSKA in the germline V gene (reference sequence). CDR3 coding DNA: TGCAGTGCTAGAGACCGAGACAGGTTGTCCCAGTACTTC. This sequence encodes CSARDRDRLSQYF.

The chain links TRBV4-3 to TRBJ2-2; 10 bases align to TRBD2. The CDR3 contains 18 residues. The V and J ends lost 0 bases and 2 bases, in that order; junction bases with no gene match: 6. Germline CDR1 reads LGHNA; CDR2 reads YSLEER. CDR3 sequence: CASSQESLAGTNTGELFF. CDR3 coding DNA: TGCGCCAGCAGCCAAGAATCACTAGCGGGAACAAACACCGGGGAGCTGTTTTTT.

The chain is built from TRBV7-9 and TRBJ1-1, with TRBD1 as a possible D gene (6 bases). The CDR3 contains 15 residues. Germline V gives CDR1 SEHNR, CDR2 FQNEAQ (reference sequence). Trimming took 1 base from V and 4 from J, leaving 13 bases between them. The CDR3 bases are TGTGCCAGCAGCTTAGAGGGGGGTAGAGGCACTGAAGCTTTCTTT. Protein: CASSLEGGRGTEAFF.

This chain joins TRBV5-1 and TRBJ2-7, with 9 bases aligning to TRBD2. The V segment lost 7 bases and the J segment 0 bases; nucleotides outside the gene matches: 8. Germline CDR1 reads SGHRS; CDR2 reads YFSETQ. CDR3 length equals 15 residues. CDR3 coding DNA: TGCGCCAGCGCCTCCAGCGGGAGGACCTCCTACGAGCAGTACTTC. It specifies CASASSGRTSYEQYF.

The table lists this clonotype with a few counts. The chain is built from TRBV5-1 and TRBJ1-1, with TRBD1 matching 7 bases. V lost 4 bases to trimming and J lost 0 bases; unmatched junction nucleotides: 6. The CDR3 runs 15 residues. Germline V gene data show CDR1 as SGHRS and CDR2 as YFSETQ. The CDR3 here is CASSLTGQLNTEAFF. As DNA, the CDR3 is TGCGCCAGCAGCCTAACGGGACAGTTGAACACTGAAGCTTTCTTT.

This clonotype was counted ten times or more. This rearrangement joins TRBV20-1 to TRBJ2-7; possibly TRBD1 for D (5 bases). Trimming pared 0 bases from V and 7 bases from J, leaving 13 bases between. Germline V gene lookup returns CDR1 DFQATT and CDR2 SNEGSKA (reference sequence). CDR3 length equals 13 residues. The CDR3 bases are TGCAGTGCTAGAGATGCAAGGGGCAAAGAGCAGTACTTC. Amino acid sequence: CSARDARGKEQYF.

This clonotype has a handful of counts. This rearrangement joins TRBV6-5 to TRBJ2-1; 13 positions match TRBD2. The CDR3 loop spans 15 amino acids. Germline CDR1 reads MNHEY; CDR2 reads SVGAGI. V shed 8 bases and J 8 bases; nucleotides not matched to a gene: 9. CDR3: CASSKGLAGSYEQFF. The DNA of the CDR3 is TGTGCCAGCTCCAAGGGACTAGCGGGATCGTATGAGCAGTTCTTC.

The chain has TRBV6-2 or TRBV6-3 and TRBJ1-1; possibly TRBD1 for D (5 bases). This CDR3 has 13 amino acids. CDR1 is MNHEY and CDR2 is SVGEGT in the germline V gene. V lost 10 bases to trimming and J lost 0 bases, with 12 bases between them. CDR3 DNA sequence: TGTGCCACCGCCTTGGGGCTGAACACTGAAGCTTTCTTT. It specifies CATALGLNTEAFF.

This clonotype was counted ten times or more. V usage is TRBV6-6 and J usage is TRBJ2-5, with D possibly being TRBD1 (5 bases). This CDR3 has 13 amino acids. Trimming took off 4 bases at V and 5 bases at J, with 11 bases between the two ends. Germline CDR1 reads MNHNY; CDR2 reads SVGAGI (reference sequence). The CDR3 DNA reads as TGTGCCAGCAGTTGGGCAGGGCAGGAGACCCAGTACTTC. Translation: CASSWAGQETQYF.

The V call is TRBV28, the J call TRBJ1-6; maybe TRBD1 (6 bases). CDR1 MDHEN and CDR2 SYDVKM come from the germline V gene. The CDR3 is 14 amino acids. Trimming removed 2 bases from V and 5 bases from J, with 7 bases in between. CDR3 residues: CASSLGQNNSPLHF. CDR3 DNA sequence: TGTGCCAGCAGTTTAGGACAGAATAATTCACCCCTCCACTTT.

The rearrangement uses TRBV7-8 and TRBJ2-3; 8 nucleotides match TRBD1. CDR3 length: 16 amino acids. CDR1 is SGHVS and CDR2 is FQNEAQ in the germline V gene. The J segment lost 9 bases and the V segment lost 0 bases, leaving 11 bases of the junction unmatched. The CDR3 region is CASSLAGAGGVGTQYF. CDR3 bases: TGTGCCAGCAGCTTAGCGGGAGCAGGGGGCGTGGGAACGCAGTATTTT.

This clonotype came up many times. The chain joins TRBV20-1 to TRBJ1-6; TRBD1 is a possible D gene (5 bases). The CDR3 spans 11 residues. Per the germline V gene, CDR1 is DFQATT and CDR2 is SNEGSKA (reference sequence). Trimming took 6 bases from V and 9 from J, leaving 9 bases between them. CDR3 DNA sequence: TGCAGTGCCACCGGGGCTTCACCCCTCCACTTT. Translation gives CSATGASPLHF.

The chain uses TRBV7-9 and TRBJ2-1; the D is unclear. The CDR3 is 12 amino acids. With 5 bases removed from V and 8 bases from J, the gap between germline ends came to 10 bases. Per the germline V gene, CDR1 is SEHNR and CDR2 is FQNEAQ (reference sequence). The CDR3: CASSASTYEQFF. The CDR3 DNA is TGTGCCAGCAGCGCATCCACGTATGAGCAGTTCTTC.

This clonotype was detected a few times. CDR3: CASSQEPTTGNPQPQHF. CDR3 coding DNA: TGCGCCAGCAGCCAAGAACCGACGACAGGGAACCCTCAGCCCCAGCATTTT. V is TRBV4-1 and J is TRBJ1-5; the match to TRBD1 covers 7 bases. The CDR3 contains 17 residues. J lost 6 bases, V lost 0 bases, and 11 bases had no gene match. Per the germline V gene, CDR1 is MGHRA and CDR2 is YSYEKL.

This clonotype was observed at least ten times. The rearrangement joins TRBV6-1 to TRBJ1-6, with TRBD1 as a possible D gene (5 bases). The germline CDR1 and CDR2 sequences are MNHNS and SASEGT. Trimming shortened V by 9 bases and J by 9 bases, and 18 bases separated the two germline ends. The CDR3 extends over 14 amino acids. CDR3 sequence: CASSAGTGGSPLHF. In nucleotides, the CDR3 is TGTGCCAGTTCGGCCGGGACCGGTGGTTCACCCCTCCACTTT.

This clonotype was counted at least ten times. The rearrangement links TRBV29-1 to TRBJ1-1, with D unresolved. V lost 0 bases to trimming and J lost 6 bases, with 5 bases between them. This CDR3 has 11 residues. The germline V gene encodes CDR1 SQVTM and CDR2 ANQGSEA. The CDR3 DNA sequence: TGCAGCGTTGAAGAAGCTTCTGAAGCTTTCTTT. This sequence encodes CSVEEASEAFF.